The clone carrying this TCR beta chain was found once. No antigen is known for it. This entry belongs to a study of shared clonotypes between healthy human individuals. The study, taken as a whole, reports: Sample collection involved blood only; tissue repertoires are likely different. Generation probability values for non-shared clonotypes were lower than those for clonotypes shared by all four donors.

This was a deep-level run. DNA at 200 ng, 30,000 or so T cell genomes, went into sorted-subset replicate PCRs. The method was immunoSEQ multiplex PCR; TCRdb's version includes in-frame clones alone and lacks a portion of them. The table has 2 million to 2.5 million clones, 95% seen once; the top ten hold over 0.1%. The TCR was taken from a man between 18 and 35 years old in good health. The specimen was naive CD4+ T cells sorted from blood. Subset in this sample: CD45RA+ positively selected.

The CDR3 sequence: CASSPSGAEQYF. The CDR3 nucleotides read TGTGCCAGCTCACCATCCGGTGCTGAGCAGTACTTC. V usage is TRBV18 and J usage is TRBJ2-7; D is uncertain. Germline V CDR1 and CDR2: KGHSH, LQKENI. The CDR3 runs to 12 residues. V lost 2 bases to trimming and J lost 7 bases, with 9 bases between them.